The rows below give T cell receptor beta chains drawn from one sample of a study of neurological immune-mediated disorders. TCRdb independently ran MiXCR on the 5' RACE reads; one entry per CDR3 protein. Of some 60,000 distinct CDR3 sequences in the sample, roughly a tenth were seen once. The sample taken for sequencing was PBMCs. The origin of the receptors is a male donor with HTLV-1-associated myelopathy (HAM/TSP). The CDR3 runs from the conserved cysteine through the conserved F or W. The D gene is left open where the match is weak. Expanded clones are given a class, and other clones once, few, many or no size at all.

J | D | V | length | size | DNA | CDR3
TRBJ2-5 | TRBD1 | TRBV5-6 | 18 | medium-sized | TGTGCCAGCAGCTGGTCACGGGACAGGGGGCGATTGGGGGAGACCCAGTACTTC | CASSWSRDRGRLGETQYF
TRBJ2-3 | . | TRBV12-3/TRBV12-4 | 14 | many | TGTGCCAGCACCCTGGGCGGGGGCACAGATACGCAGTATTTT | CASTLGGGTDTQYF
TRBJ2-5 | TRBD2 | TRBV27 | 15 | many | TGTGCCAGCAGTTTACTAGCGGGGGTTGGAGAGACCCAGTACTTC | CASSLLAGVGETQYF
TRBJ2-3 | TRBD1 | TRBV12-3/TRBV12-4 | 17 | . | TGTGCCAGCAGTCCCTGGGACAGCCTAACCCCCACAGATACGCAGTATTTT | CASSPWDSLTPTDTQYF
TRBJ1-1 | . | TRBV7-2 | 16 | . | TGTGCCAGCAGCTTAACCGGGGGATGGACGAACACTGAAGCTTTCTTT | CASSLTGGWTNTEAFF
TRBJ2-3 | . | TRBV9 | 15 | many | TGTGCCAGCAGCGTAGGGGGCCATAGCACAGATACGCAGTATTTT | CASSVGGHSTDTQYF
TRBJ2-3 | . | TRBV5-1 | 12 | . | TGCGCCAGCAGCCAGACTGGCTGGACGCAGTATTTT | CASSQTGWTQYF
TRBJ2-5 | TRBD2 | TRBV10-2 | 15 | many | TGCGCCAGCAGTGAAACCGGGACTAGCACGGAGACCCAGTACTTC | CASSETGTSTETQYF
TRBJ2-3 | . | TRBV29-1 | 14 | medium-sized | TGCAGCGTTGACGGGACAACAGGCACAGATACGCAGTATTTT | CSVDGTTGTDTQYF
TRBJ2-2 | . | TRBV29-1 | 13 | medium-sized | TGCAGCGTTGATTCGGGGTTTACCGGGGAGCTGTTTTTT | CSVDSGFTGELFF
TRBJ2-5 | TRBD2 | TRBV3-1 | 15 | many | TGTGCCAGCAGCCTCCCGGGACTAGCGGTAAAGACCCAGTACTTC | CASSLPGLAVKTQYF
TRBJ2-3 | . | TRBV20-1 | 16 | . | TGCAGTGCTAGGGCAAGTGGCGGCCTCCGCACAGATACGCAGTATTTT | CSARASGGLRTDTQYF
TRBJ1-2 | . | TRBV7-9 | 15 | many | TGTGCCAGCAGCTTAGCCGGAAGCTGGAACTATGGCTACACCTTC | CASSLAGSWNYGYTF
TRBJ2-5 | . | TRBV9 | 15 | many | TGTGCCAGCAGCGTAGCTCCGTCCAGGAAAGAGACCCAGTACTTC | CASSVAPSRKETQYF
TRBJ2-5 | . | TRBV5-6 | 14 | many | TGTGCCAGCAGCTCGCAAGCTCGCCGGCGGACCCAGTACTTC | CASSSQARRRTQYF
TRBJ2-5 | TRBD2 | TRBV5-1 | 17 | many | TGCGCCAGCAGCTTGACCGGGACTAGCGGGGCCCAAGAGACCCAGTACTTC | CASSLTGTSGAQETQYF
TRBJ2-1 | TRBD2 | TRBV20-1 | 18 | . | TGCAGTGCTAGGGGACTAGCGGGGGCCCTACGCTCCTACAATGAGCAGTTCTTC | CSARGLAGALRSYNEQFF
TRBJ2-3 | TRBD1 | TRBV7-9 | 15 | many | TGTGCCAGCAGCCGAACCACAGGGGTCGCAGATACGCAGTATTTT | CASSRTTGVADTQYF
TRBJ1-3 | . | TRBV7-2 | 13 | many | TGTGCCAGTGATTCAGGGTACGGAAACACCATATATTTT | CASDSGYGNTIYF
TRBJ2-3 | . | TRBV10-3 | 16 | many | TGTGCCATCAGTGAGTCTGTGGGGGCGGACACAGATACGCAGTATTTT | CAISESVGADTDTQYF
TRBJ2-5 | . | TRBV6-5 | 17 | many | TGTGCCAGCAGTTACTCAGGGCCCCACAGTCCCCAAGAGACCCAGTACTTC | CASSYSGPHSPQETQYF
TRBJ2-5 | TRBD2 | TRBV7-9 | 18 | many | TGTGCCAGCAGCTCCCCCGCGGGGCGCGGGGGGGCCGTGGAGACCCAGTACTTC | CASSSPAGRGGAVETQYF
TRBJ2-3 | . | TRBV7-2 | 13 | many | TGTGCCAGCAGCTTCTCGCAGGGCGACACGCAGTATTTT | CASSFSQGDTQYF
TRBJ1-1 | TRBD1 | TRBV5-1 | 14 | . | TGCGCCAGCAGCTCGGGACAGCCGAACACTGAAGCTTTCTTT | CASSSGQPNTEAFF
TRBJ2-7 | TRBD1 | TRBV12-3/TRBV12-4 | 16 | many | TGTGCCAGCAGATTAGTACTTGGGACAGGGTTAAACGAGCAGTACTTC | CASRLVLGTGLNEQYF
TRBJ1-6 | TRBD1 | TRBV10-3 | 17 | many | TGTGCCATCATCTGGCGGGCTCACAGGGGGAATTTCTCACCCCTCCACTTT | CAIIWRAHRGNFSPLHF
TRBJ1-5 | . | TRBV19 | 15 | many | TGTGCCAGTAGTCCTCCCCCCAGCTTCAATCAGCCCCAGCATTTT | CASSPPPSFNQPQHF
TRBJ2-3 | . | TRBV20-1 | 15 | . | TGCAGTGCTAGCTGGAGTCGAGGATTTGGAGATACGCAGTATTTT | CSASWSRGFGDTQYF
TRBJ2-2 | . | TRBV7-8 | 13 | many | TGTGCCAGCAGCTTAGTAGCGCCCGGGGAGCTGTTTTTT | CASSLVAPGELFF
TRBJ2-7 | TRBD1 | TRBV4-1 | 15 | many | TGCGCCAGCAGCCGTTCCGGGACAGACTCCTACGAGCAGTACTTC | CASSRSGTDSYEQYF
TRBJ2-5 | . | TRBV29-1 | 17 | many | TGCAGCGTTGATTCCGGGGGGAGGACAGTCAAACAAGAGACCCAGTACTTC | CSVDSGGRTVKQETQYF
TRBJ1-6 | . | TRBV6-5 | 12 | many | TGTGCCTGCAAGGGGGTCAATTCACCCCTCCACTTT | CACKGVNSPLHF
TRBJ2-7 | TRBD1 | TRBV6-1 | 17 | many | TGTGCCAGCAGTGAAGTGGGGTTGGGACAGGGGGCCCACGAGCAGTACTTC | CASSEVGLGQGAHEQYF
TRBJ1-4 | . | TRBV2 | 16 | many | TGTGCCAGCAGTCAAGAGACAGGAAGGGGGAATGAAAAACTGTTTTTT | CASSQETGRGNEKLFF
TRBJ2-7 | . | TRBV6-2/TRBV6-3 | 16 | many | TGTGCCAGCAGTTACTCGAAGGGGCTGTCCTCCTACGAGCAGTACTTC | CASSYSKGLSSYEQYF
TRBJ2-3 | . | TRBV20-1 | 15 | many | TGCAGTGCTAGAGCCCCCACTACTAGCACAGATACGCAGTATTTT | CSARAPTTSTDTQYF
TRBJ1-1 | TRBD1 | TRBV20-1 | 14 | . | TGCAGTGCTAGACTCGAGACAGGGGCTGGTGAAGCTTTCTTT | CSARLETGAGEAFF
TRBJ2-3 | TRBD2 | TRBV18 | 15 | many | TGTGCCAGCTCACCAACCGGGGGGGCGACAGATACGCAGTATTTT | CASSPTGGATDTQYF
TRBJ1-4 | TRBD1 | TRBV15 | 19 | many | TGTGCCACCAGCAGAACCCCCGGGACAGGGTATGCAACTAATGAAAAACTGTTTTTT | CATSRTPGTGYATNEKLFF
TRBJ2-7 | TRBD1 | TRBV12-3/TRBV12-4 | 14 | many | TGTGCCAGCAGTTTAAGGGACAGGGCCTACGAGCAGTACTTC | CASSLRDRAYEQYF
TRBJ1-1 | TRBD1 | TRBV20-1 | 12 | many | TGCAGTGCTGGACAGGGACACACTGAAGCTTTCTTT | CSAGQGHTEAFF
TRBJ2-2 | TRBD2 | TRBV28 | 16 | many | TGTGCCACCTGGCCAAGCGGGGGGGCGATCACCGGGGAGCTGTTTTTT | CATWPSGGAITGELFF
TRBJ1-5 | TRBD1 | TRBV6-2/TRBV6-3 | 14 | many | TGTGCCAGCAGCCTTGACAGGGGGAGTCAGCCCCAGCATTTT | CASSLDRGSQPQHF
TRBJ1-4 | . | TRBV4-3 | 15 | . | TGCGCCAGCAGCCAAGATAGCAGCTCTAATGAAAAACTGTTTTTT | CASSQDSSSNEKLFF
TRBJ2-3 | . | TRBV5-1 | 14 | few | TGCGCCAGCAGCTCCCGGGACCACACAGATACGCAGTATTTT | CASSSRDHTDTQYF
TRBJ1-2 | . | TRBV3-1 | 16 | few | TGTGCCAGCAGCCAAGAAGCCGTCCGGGGAAACTATGGCTACACCTTC | CASSQEAVRGNYGYTF
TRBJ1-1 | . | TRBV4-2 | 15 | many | TGTGCCAGCAGCCAAGGGGGGGGGTCGAACACTGAAGCTTTCTTT | CASSQGGGSNTEAFF
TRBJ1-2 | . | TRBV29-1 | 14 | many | TGCAGCGCCTCCTCCGGGACGGGATGGGAAGGCTACACCTTC | CSASSGTGWEGYTF
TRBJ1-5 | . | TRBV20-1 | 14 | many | TGCAGTGCTCGACCCGGTGGGGCAGCTCCCCCCCAGCATTTT | CSARPGGAAPPQHF
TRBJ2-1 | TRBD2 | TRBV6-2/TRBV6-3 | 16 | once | TGTGACAGCACTTCCTTAGCGGGGGGATTTTACAATGAGCAGTTCTTC | CDSTSLAGGFYNEQFF
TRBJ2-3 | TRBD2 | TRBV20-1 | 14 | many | TGCAGTGCTGGGGTAGCGGGGGTCGGAGATACGCAGTATTTT | CSAGVAGVGDTQYF
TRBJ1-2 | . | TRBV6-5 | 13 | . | TGTGCCAGCAGTTATAGCCCTTTCAGGGGCTACACCTTC | CASSYSPFRGYTF
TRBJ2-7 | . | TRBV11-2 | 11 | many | TGTGCCAGCAGCTACCACTACGAGCAGTACTTC | CASSYHYEQYF
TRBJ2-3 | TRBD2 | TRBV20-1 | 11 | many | TGCAGTGCTAGGACTAGCGCTACGCAGTATTTT | CSARTSATQYF
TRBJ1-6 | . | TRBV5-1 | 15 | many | TGCGCCAGCAGCTTGGGGCTCCAGGGCGGGTCACCCCTCCACTTT | CASSLGLQGGSPLHF
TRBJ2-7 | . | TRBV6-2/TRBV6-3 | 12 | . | TGTGCCAGCAGTCCCCTTTCAAACGAGCAGTACTTC | CASSPLSNEQYF
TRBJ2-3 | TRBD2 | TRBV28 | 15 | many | TGTGCCAGCAGTTTCGCGGGGGGGAGCACAGATACGCAGTATTTT | CASSFAGGSTDTQYF
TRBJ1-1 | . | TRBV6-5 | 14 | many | TGTGCCAGCAGTTACACAGGGTTGGGCACTGAAGCTTTCTTT | CASSYTGLGTEAFF
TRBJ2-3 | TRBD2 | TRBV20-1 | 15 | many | TGCAGTGCTAGAGACAGCGGGGGGGTAACAGATACGCAGTATTTT | CSARDSGGVTDTQYF
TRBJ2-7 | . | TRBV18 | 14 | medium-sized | TGTGCCAGCTCACCTGACAGGACCCGATACGAGCAGTACTTC | CASSPDRTRYEQYF